This TCR beta chain was identified during a study of memory CD4+ T cells and cytomegalovirus serostatus. Study information: Healthy Belgian adult donors included about nine CMV-positive and 24 CMV-negative people.

Single viable CD3+CD4+CD8-CD45RO+ cells were sorted as the memory CD4+ T cells. This CDR3 is 13 amino acids long. Trimming took 3 bases from V and 0 from J, leaving 7 bases between them. The germline V gene encodes CDR1 GTSNPN and CDR2 SVGIG (reference sequence). Study-wide points: Of under 200 reported CMV TCRbeta sequences, about 70 were found in memory CD4+ repertoires.

Turning to this clone: The antigen remains unidentified.

Authors' processing steps: Out-of-frame sequences were removed, leaving roughly 2.1 million distinct TCRbeta sequences. Repertoires were generated with immunoSEQ multiplex PCR, while TCRdb's copy carries only in-frame clones and drops some. From that table come the V and J calls and clone size; the DNA was used to work out D and trimming. The data hold around 41,000 clones, with 76% observed a single time. This receptor was identified in an adult in good health and CMV-seronegative. V is TRBV30 and J is TRBJ2-3; D is unclear. Sequenced material: memory CD4+ T cells from blood. The CDR3 DNA sequence: TGTGCCTGGAGCGGAGATAGCACAGATACGCAGTATTTT. Residues: CAWSGDSTDTQYF. Based on the CDR3 plus reference TRBV30 and TRBJ2-3, the full variable domain is SQTIHQWPATLVQPVGSPLSLECTVEGTSNPNLYWYRQAAGRGLQLLFYSVGIGQISSEVPQNLSASRPQDRQFILSSKKLLLSDSGFYLCAWSGDSTDTQYFGPGTRLTVL.